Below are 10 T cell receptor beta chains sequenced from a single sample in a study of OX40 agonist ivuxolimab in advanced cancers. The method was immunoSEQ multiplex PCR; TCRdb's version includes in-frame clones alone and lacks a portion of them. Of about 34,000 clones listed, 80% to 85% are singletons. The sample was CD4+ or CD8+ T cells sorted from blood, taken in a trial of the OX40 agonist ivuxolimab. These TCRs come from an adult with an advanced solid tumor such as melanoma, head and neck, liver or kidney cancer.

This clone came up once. The CDR3 sequence is CASSDRSGGSTDTQYF. The CDR3 DNA follows: TGTGCCAGCAGCGACCGTTCGGGGGGGAGCACAGATACGCAGTATTTT. The chain joins TRBV6-6 to TRBJ2-3; 8 bases line up with TRBD2. CDR1 MNHNY and CDR2 SVGAGI come from the germline V gene (reference sequence). The V and J ends lost 6 bases and 0 bases, in that order; junction bases with no gene match: 8. This CDR3 is 16 amino acids long.

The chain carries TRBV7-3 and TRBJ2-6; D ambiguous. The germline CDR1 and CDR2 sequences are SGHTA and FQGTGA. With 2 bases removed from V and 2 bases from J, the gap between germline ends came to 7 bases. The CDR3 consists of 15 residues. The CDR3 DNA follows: TGTGCCAGCAGCTTAGGGCCGGCTGGGGCCAACGTCCTGACTTTC. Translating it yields CASSLGPAGANVLTF. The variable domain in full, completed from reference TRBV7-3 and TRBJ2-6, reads GAGVSQTPSNKVTEKGKYVELRCDPISGHTALYWYRQSLGQGPEFLIYFQGTGAADDSGLPNDRFFAVRPEGSVSTLKIQRTERGDSAVYLCASSLGPAGANVLTFGAGSRLTVL.

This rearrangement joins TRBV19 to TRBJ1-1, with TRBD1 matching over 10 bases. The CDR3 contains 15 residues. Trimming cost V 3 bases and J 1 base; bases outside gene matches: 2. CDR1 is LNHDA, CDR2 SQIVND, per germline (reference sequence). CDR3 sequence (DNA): TGTGCCAGTAGTATTAGACAGGGGGCGAACACTGAAGCTTTCTTT. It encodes CASSIRQGANTEAFF.

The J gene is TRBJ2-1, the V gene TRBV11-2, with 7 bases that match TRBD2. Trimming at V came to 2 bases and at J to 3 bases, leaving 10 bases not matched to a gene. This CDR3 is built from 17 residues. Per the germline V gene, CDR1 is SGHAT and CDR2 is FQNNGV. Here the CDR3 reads CASSLRESSGNYNEQFF. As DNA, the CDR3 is TGTGCCAGCAGCTTACGAGAGTCTAGCGGCAACTACAATGAGCAGTTCTTC.

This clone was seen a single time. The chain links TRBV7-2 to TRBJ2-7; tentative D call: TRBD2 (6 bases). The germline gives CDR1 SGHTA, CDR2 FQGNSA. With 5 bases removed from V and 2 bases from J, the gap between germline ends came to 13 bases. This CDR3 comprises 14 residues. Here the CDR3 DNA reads TGTGCCAGCAGCCCCCTAGCGCACACCTACGAGCAGTACTTC. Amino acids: CASSPLAHTYEQYF.

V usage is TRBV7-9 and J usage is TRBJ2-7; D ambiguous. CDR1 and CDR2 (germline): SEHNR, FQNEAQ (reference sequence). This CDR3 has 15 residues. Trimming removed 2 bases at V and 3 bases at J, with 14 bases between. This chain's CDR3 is CASSLMAARIYEQYF. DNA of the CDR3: TGTGCCAGCAGCTTAATGGCCGCGAGAATCTACGAGCAGTACTTC.

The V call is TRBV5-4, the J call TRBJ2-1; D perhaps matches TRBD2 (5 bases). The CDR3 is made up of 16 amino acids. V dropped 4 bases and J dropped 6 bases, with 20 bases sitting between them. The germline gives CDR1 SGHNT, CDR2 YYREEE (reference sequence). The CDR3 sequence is CASSPGPSGARNEQFF. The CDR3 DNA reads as TGTGCCAGCAGCCCCGGACCCAGCGGAGCGCGCAATGAGCAGTTCTTC.

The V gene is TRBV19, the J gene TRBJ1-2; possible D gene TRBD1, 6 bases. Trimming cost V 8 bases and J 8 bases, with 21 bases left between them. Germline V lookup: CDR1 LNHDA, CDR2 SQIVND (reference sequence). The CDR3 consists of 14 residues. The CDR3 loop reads CASFPGQKGAGYTF. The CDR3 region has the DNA TGTGCCAGTTTCCCTGGACAGAAAGGCGCGGGCTACACCTTC.

CDR3 amino acids: CASREDSASYNEQFF. The CDR3 DNA reads TGTGCCAGTAGAGAGGACAGCGCCTCCTACAATGAGCAGTTCTTC. The J gene is TRBJ2-1, the V gene TRBV19; a possible D gene is TRBD1 (6 bases). The V end lost 6 bases, the J end lost 0 bases, and 12 bases lay between the germline ends. The CDR3 has 15 residues. The germline gives CDR1 LNHDA, CDR2 SQIVND (reference sequence).

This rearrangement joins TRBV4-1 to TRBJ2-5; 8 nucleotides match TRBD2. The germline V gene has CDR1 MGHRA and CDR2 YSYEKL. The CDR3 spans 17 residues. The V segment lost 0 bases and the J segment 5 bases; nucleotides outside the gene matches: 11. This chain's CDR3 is CASSQDHRRGGRETQYF. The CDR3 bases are TGCGCCAGCAGCCAAGACCACCGCCGGGGGGGGAGGGAGACCCAGTACTTC.